The clone carrying this TCR beta chain came up a few times. Its antigen is undetermined. The data belong to a study of T cells after yellow fever vaccination. Study-level points and caveats: Contamination by abundant bulk-population clonotypes could be present in FACS-sorted repertoires. Overall, a small share of clonotypes was seen in both CD4 and CD8 compartments. The study found a weaker secondary response that peaked faster, day 5 versus 15.

A process of 5'RACE template switching, which added a universal primer site and UMIs, was used to make TCR cDNA. TCRdb ran MiXCR on the 5' RACE reads and lists one entry per CDR3 protein. Among almost 600,000 distinct CDR3 sequences listed, about 14% were seen once. Germline V gives CDR1 KGHDR, CDR2 SFDVKD. The CDR3 spans 17 residues. The V gene end was trimmed by 5 bases and the J gene end by 3 bases; junction bases not matched to a gene: 10. The source was PBMCs, collected on the day of the yellow fever booster vaccination. The source of this sequence is a man aged 30 to 39 who received the YFV17D yellow fever vaccine. The chain carries TRBV24-1 and TRBJ2-5; 11 bases map to TRBD1. The CDR3 loop reads CATSGTGTGGLEETQYF. As DNA, the CDR3 is TGTGCCACCAGTGGGACCGGGACAGGGGGTCTTGAAGAGACCCAGTACTTC.